Listed below are T cell receptor beta chains from one sample, sequenced in a study of cytomegalovirus exposure and HLA in healthy donors. Clones were read by immunoSEQ multiplex PCR, and TCRdb kept only the in-frame ones, dropping some. This sample has approximately 190,000 clones; 81% occur once, and the top ten carry roughly 3.1%. The specimen sequenced was PBMCs. The receptors derive from a man aged 35 to 55 in good health and CMV-seropositive. Both conserved end residues are part of each CDR3. Fields, in order: CDR3 DNA, CDR3 protein, V gene, clone size, D gene, J gene. The D gene is left open where the match is weak. Clone sizes are given selectively: once, few, many, or a class where the clone is expanded.

CDR3 DNA: TGTGCCAGCAGCTCGGGGACAGGAAGCTACGAGCAGTACTTC
CDR3 protein: CASSSGTGSYEQYF
V gene: TRBV7-9
clone size: NA
D gene: TRBD1
J gene: TRBJ2-7

CDR3 DNA: TGTGCCAGTAGTATAGATTCCCGAGTATCTGAAGCTTTCTTT
CDR3 protein: CASSIDSRVSEAFF
V gene: TRBV19
clone size: NA
D gene: NA
J gene: TRBJ1-1

CDR3 DNA: TGTGCCAGCAGCTTAGTTATGGGACAGGATAACTATGGCTACACCTTC
CDR3 protein: CASSLVMGQDNYGYTF
V gene: TRBV7-8
clone size: NA
D gene: TRBD1
J gene: TRBJ1-2

CDR3 DNA: TGTGCCAGCGAGGGACAGGTTGCCTATAATTCACCCCTCCACTTT
CDR3 protein: CASEGQVAYNSPLHF
V gene: TRBV2
clone size: NA
D gene: TRBD1
J gene: TRBJ1-6

CDR3 DNA: TGTGCCAGCAGCTCCGGGACTAGCGGGAGGCGGGGCGAGCAGTACTTC
CDR3 protein: CASSSGTSGRRGEQYF
V gene: TRBV7-2
clone size: NA
D gene: TRBD2
J gene: TRBJ2-7

CDR3 DNA: TGTGCCAGCAGTTACAGGACAGGGGTAGGCGAGCAGTACTTC
CDR3 protein: CASSYRTGVGEQYF
V gene: TRBV6-6
clone size: NA
D gene: TRBD1
J gene: TRBJ2-7

CDR3 DNA: TGCGCCAGCAGCCAGGGACAGGGGGCGGTTGAGACCCAGTACTTC
CDR3 protein: CASSQGQGAVETQYF
V gene: TRBV5-1
clone size: NA
D gene: TRBD1
J gene: TRBJ2-5

CDR3 DNA: TGTGCCAGCTCACCTCCCTCCGGAGGGGGGGACACTGAAGCTTTCTTT
CDR3 protein: CASSPPSGGGDTEAFF
V gene: TRBV18
clone size: NA
D gene: NA
J gene: TRBJ1-1

CDR3 DNA: TGTGCCAGCAACCCCAGAGGGCCCCCCTACAATGAGCAGTTCTTC
CDR3 protein: CASNPRGPPYNEQFF
V gene: TRBV6-1
clone size: NA
D gene: NA
J gene: TRBJ2-1

CDR3 DNA: TGTGCCAGCAGTGATCGGACAGGAGCCGACTATGGCTACACCTTC
CDR3 protein: CASSDRTGADYGYTF
V gene: TRBV6-1
clone size: NA
D gene: TRBD1
J gene: TRBJ1-2

CDR3 DNA: TGCGCCAGCAGTCAGCACGATTTAACAGGGAGCCTAGCTAGGTCCGGGGAGCTGTTTTTT
CDR3 protein: CASSQHDLTGSLARSGELFF
V gene: TRBV23-1
clone size: NA
D gene: NA
J gene: TRBJ2-2

CDR3 DNA: TGTGCCAGCCTCCTCCCGACTAGCGGTAAAAACGAGCAGTACTTC
CDR3 protein: CASLLPTSGKNEQYF
V gene: TRBV5-6
clone size: NA
D gene: TRBD2
J gene: TRBJ2-7

CDR3 DNA: TGTGCCAGCAGCTCCCCTGGTGGCCCAGAGACCCAGTACTTC
CDR3 protein: CASSSPGGPETQYF
V gene: TRBV5-4
clone size: NA
D gene: NA
J gene: TRBJ2-5

CDR3 DNA: TGTGCCAGCAGCTCGGCGGGGGCTGGAAACACCATATATTTT
CDR3 protein: CASSSAGAGNTIYF
V gene: TRBV9
clone size: NA
D gene: NA
J gene: TRBJ1-3

CDR3 DNA: TGTGCCAGCAGGGGGACTAGCGACCCAACCTACGAGCAGTACTTC
CDR3 protein: CASRGTSDPTYEQYF
V gene: TRBV7-9
clone size: NA
D gene: TRBD2
J gene: TRBJ2-7

CDR3 DNA: TGTGCCAGCAGTGGTCCAGGGCCCTACGAGCAGTACTTC
CDR3 protein: CASSGPGPYEQYF
V gene: TRBV2
clone size: NA
D gene: NA
J gene: TRBJ2-7

CDR3 DNA: TGTGCCAGCAGCTCCGCCGCTACTAGCGGGGCCACAGATACGCAGTATTTT
CDR3 protein: CASSSAATSGATDTQYF
V gene: TRBV5-8
clone size: few
D gene: TRBD2
J gene: TRBJ2-3

CDR3 DNA: TGCGCCAGCAGCTCGACGGGTACCTACAATGAGCAGTTCTTC
CDR3 protein: CASSSTGTYNEQFF
V gene: TRBV5-1
clone size: NA
D gene: NA
J gene: TRBJ2-1

CDR3 DNA: TGTGCCAGCAGTCGAGAAGCGGGCTATGAGCAGTTCTTC
CDR3 protein: CASSREAGYEQFF
V gene: TRBV28
clone size: NA
D gene: NA
J gene: TRBJ2-1

CDR3 DNA: TGTGCCAGCAGCCCTGGGACAGGACTCTATGGCTACACCTTC
CDR3 protein: CASSPGTGLYGYTF
V gene: TRBV7-2
clone size: few
D gene: TRBD1
J gene: TRBJ1-2

CDR3 DNA: TGTGCCAGCAGCGCGGACCCGGGGGGGATAGTTGAAGCTTTCTTT
CDR3 protein: CASSADPGGIVEAFF
V gene: TRBV9
clone size: NA
D gene: NA
J gene: TRBJ1-1

CDR3 DNA: TGTGCCACCAGCAGACCGAATGGGGCTAGCGGGAGACCAGATACGCAGTATTTT
CDR3 protein: CATSRPNGASGRPDTQYF
V gene: TRBV15
clone size: NA
D gene: TRBD2
J gene: TRBJ2-3

CDR3 DNA: TGTGCCAGCAGCATCTGGACAGATTGGTACCAAGAGACCCAGTACTTC
CDR3 protein: CASSIWTDWYQETQYF
V gene: TRBV7-9
clone size: NA
D gene: NA
J gene: TRBJ2-5

CDR3 DNA: TGTGCCAGCAGCCAACAGGGGGGCGAGCAGTACTTC
CDR3 protein: CASSQQGGEQYF
V gene: TRBV5-4
clone size: NA
D gene: TRBD1
J gene: TRBJ2-7

CDR3 DNA: TGTGCCAGCAGTAGGTCTCAGGGGCCCTACAATGAGCAGTTCTTC
CDR3 protein: CASSRSQGPYNEQFF
V gene: TRBV6-1
clone size: NA
D gene: NA
J gene: TRBJ2-1

CDR3 DNA: TGTGCCAGCAGCTTGTTAAGGGGTGAGCAGTTCTTC
CDR3 protein: CASSLLRGEQFF
V gene: TRBV5-6
clone size: NA
D gene: NA
J gene: TRBJ2-1

CDR3 DNA: TGCAGCGTTGCTGGGACATCCTACGAGCAGTACTTC
CDR3 protein: CSVAGTSYEQYF
V gene: TRBV29-1
clone size: NA
D gene: NA
J gene: TRBJ2-7

CDR3 DNA: TGTGCCAGCAGCTTGGCGGGGCTCTTAAACACCGGGGAGCTGTTTTTT
CDR3 protein: CASSLAGLLNTGELFF
V gene: TRBV11-1
clone size: NA
D gene: NA
J gene: TRBJ2-2

CDR3 DNA: TGCGCCAGCAGCTCCTATGACAGGGGCCCAGATACGCAGTATTTT
CDR3 protein: CASSSYDRGPDTQYF
V gene: TRBV5-1
clone size: NA
D gene: TRBD1
J gene: TRBJ2-3

CDR3 DNA: TGTGCCAGCAGTCGGGACAGCCCCGAGCAGTACTTC
CDR3 protein: CASSRDSPEQYF
V gene: TRBV7-6
clone size: NA
D gene: TRBD1
J gene: TRBJ2-7

CDR3 DNA: TGCGCCAGCAGCAGGACAGGGGAAGGGGAGCAGTTCTTC
CDR3 protein: CASSRTGEGEQFF
V gene: TRBV5-1
clone size: NA
D gene: TRBD1
J gene: TRBJ2-1

CDR3 DNA: TGTGCCAGCAGTGATCTAGCGGATACACCGTATTTT
CDR3 protein: CASSDLADTPYF
V gene: TRBV6-6
clone size: NA
D gene: TRBD2
J gene: TRBJ2-3

CDR3 DNA: TGTGCCAGCAGCCTCCCGACAGGGCCGGGCTATGGCTACACCTTC
CDR3 protein: CASSLPTGPGYGYTF
V gene: TRBV2
clone size: NA
D gene: TRBD1
J gene: TRBJ1-2

CDR3 DNA: TGTGCCAGCAGTGAAGTTGTGGAGCTTCATGGCTACACCTTC
CDR3 protein: CASSEVVELHGYTF
V gene: TRBV2
clone size: few
D gene: NA
J gene: TRBJ1-2

CDR3 DNA: TGTGCCAGCAGCTTAATGGGGGATCCGGACAGGGGCTACGAGCAGTACTTC
CDR3 protein: CASSLMGDPDRGYEQYF
V gene: TRBV11-2
clone size: NA
D gene: TRBD1
J gene: TRBJ2-7

CDR3 DNA: TGTGCCAGCAGTTACTTAGGACAGAGTCGGGCTTTCTTT
CDR3 protein: CASSYLGQSRAFF
V gene: TRBV6-5
clone size: NA
D gene: NA
J gene: TRBJ1-1

CDR3 DNA: TGTGCCAGCTCACCCCCAGGGGCCAGCTCTGGAAACACCATATATTTT
CDR3 protein: CASSPPGASSGNTIYF
V gene: TRBV18
clone size: NA
D gene: NA
J gene: TRBJ1-3

CDR3 DNA: TGTGCCAGCAGTAAGGGGAATGGCTACACCTTC
CDR3 protein: CASSKGNGYTF
V gene: TRBV2
clone size: NA
D gene: NA
J gene: TRBJ1-2

CDR3 DNA: TGTGCCAGCAGTCCCGGAGGACAGGTCACTCACGAGCAGTACTTC
CDR3 protein: CASSPGGQVTHEQYF
V gene: TRBV7-9
clone size: NA
D gene: TRBD1
J gene: TRBJ2-7

CDR3 DNA: TGTGCCAGCAGCCAAGAAAGGGACAGGGTGTATGATGAGCAGTTCTTC
CDR3 protein: CASSQERDRVYDEQFF
V gene: TRBV4-2
clone size: NA
D gene: TRBD1
J gene: TRBJ2-1

CDR3 DNA: TGTGCCAGCAGTTTAGGGAGCGGGAGGACTTACAATGAGCAGTTCTTC
CDR3 protein: CASSLGSGRTYNEQFF
V gene: TRBV28
clone size: NA
D gene: TRBD2
J gene: TRBJ2-1

CDR3 DNA: TGTGCCAGCAGCACCCCTTTAGACAGGGGGACCGGGGAGCTGTTTTTT
CDR3 protein: CASSTPLDRGTGELFF
V gene: TRBV11-2
clone size: NA
D gene: TRBD1
J gene: TRBJ2-2

CDR3 DNA: TGTGCCAGCAGCTTTGCAGAATACCAAGAGACCCAGTACTTC
CDR3 protein: CASSFAEYQETQYF
V gene: TRBV7-2
clone size: NA
D gene: NA
J gene: TRBJ2-5

CDR3 DNA: TGTGCCAGCTCACCAGACGTGGGGACAGGCCCCTTGGCCCAGCATTTT
CDR3 protein: CASSPDVGTGPLAQHF
V gene: TRBV18
clone size: NA
D gene: TRBD1
J gene: TRBJ1-5

CDR3 DNA: TGCGCCAGCAGCCAAGATTTGGCGGGGGGGAATGAGCAGTTCTTC
CDR3 protein: CASSQDLAGGNEQFF
V gene: TRBV4-1
clone size: NA
D gene: TRBD2
J gene: TRBJ2-1

CDR3 DNA: TGTGCCAGCAGTGAATTCAGGGGATGGTTCAATGAGCAGTTCTTC
CDR3 protein: CASSEFRGWFNEQFF
V gene: TRBV25-1
clone size: NA
D gene: NA
J gene: TRBJ2-1

CDR3 DNA: TGTGCCAGCTCACCCGGCCAAGAGACCCAGTACTTC
CDR3 protein: CASSPGQETQYF
V gene: TRBV18
clone size: NA
D gene: NA
J gene: TRBJ2-5

CDR3 DNA: TGCAGCGTTGAAGGCCCAGGGGATGGCTACACCTTC
CDR3 protein: CSVEGPGDGYTF
V gene: TRBV29-1
clone size: NA
D gene: NA
J gene: TRBJ1-2

CDR3 DNA: TGTGCCAGCAGCCAAGGGTCGGCAGGGACTAATGAAAAACTGTTTTTT
CDR3 protein: CASSQGSAGTNEKLFF
V gene: TRBV4-2
clone size: NA
D gene: NA
J gene: TRBJ1-4